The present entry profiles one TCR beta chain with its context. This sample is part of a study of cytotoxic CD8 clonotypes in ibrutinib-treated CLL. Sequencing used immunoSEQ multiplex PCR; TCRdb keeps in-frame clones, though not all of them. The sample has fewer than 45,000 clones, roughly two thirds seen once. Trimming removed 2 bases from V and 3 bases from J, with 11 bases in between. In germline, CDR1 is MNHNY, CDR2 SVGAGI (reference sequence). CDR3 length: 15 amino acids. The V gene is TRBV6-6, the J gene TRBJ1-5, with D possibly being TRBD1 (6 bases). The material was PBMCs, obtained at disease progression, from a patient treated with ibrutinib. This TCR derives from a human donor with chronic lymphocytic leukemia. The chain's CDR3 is CASSYAGQLNQPQHF. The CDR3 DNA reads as TGTGCCAGCAGTTACGCGGGACAACTCAATCAGCCCCAGCATTTT.